The 32 T cell receptor beta chains in this list originate from one sample, sequenced in a study of control samples from healthy donors and cancer patients. The table came from immunoSEQ multiplex PCR; TCRdb's copy has only in-frame clones and leaves some out. Of tens of thousands of clones listed, over 75% were seen once; the top ten hold around 20%. The sample consisted of blood. Source of these receptors: a man between 50 and 59 years old in good health.

This clone appeared a single time. The chain uses TRBV19 and TRBJ2-5; TRBD2 matches 10 bases. Trimming at V came to 7 bases and at J to 6 bases, leaving 8 bases not matched to a gene. The CDR3 totals 14 residues. Germline V gene sequence: CDR1 LNHDA, CDR2 SQIVND (reference sequence). The CDR3 DNA follows: TGTGCCAGTACCAGCGGGGGGGCAAGAAAGACCCAGTACTTC. Protein product: CASTSGGARKTQYF.

V is TRBV7-2 and J is TRBJ2-5; TRBD1 is a possible D gene (5 bases). Deletions cut 7 bases from V and 5 bases from J, with 23 bases between. Germline V gives CDR1 SGHTA, CDR2 FQGNSA. The CDR3 covers 16 residues. The chain's CDR3 is CASTPVYIGAAETQYF. In DNA form, the CDR3 reads TGTGCCAGCACCCCTGTCTATATTGGGGCCGCGGAGACCCAGTACTTC.

The rearrangement joins TRBV11-2 to TRBJ1-6; the match to TRBD1 covers 8 bases. CDR3 length: 15 amino acids. Germline V gene data show CDR1 as SGHAT and CDR2 as FQNNGV. Germline trimming cut 5 bases from V and 7 bases from J; bases unmatched to any gene: 7. In DNA, the CDR3 is TGTGCCAGCAGCACCTGGACAGGGACGAATTCACCCCTCCACTTT. It translates to CASSTWTGTNSPLHF.

The chain couples TRBV15 to TRBJ2-2, with D tentatively TRBD2 (7 bases). The germline gives CDR1 LNHNV, CDR2 YYDKDF (reference sequence). CDR3 size: 16 residues. The V end was cut by 2 bases, the J end by 4 bases, with 14 bases between. The CDR3 sequence is CATSRRGGGGTGELFF. In DNA, the CDR3 is TGTGCCACCAGCAGACGTGGGGGAGGGGGCACCGGGGAGCTGTTTTTT.

The chain has TRBV18 and TRBJ1-3; D unresolved. Germline CDR1 is KGHSH and CDR2 is LQKENI. With 2 bases removed from V and 1 base from J, the gap between germline ends came to 21 bases. The length of the CDR3 is 19 residues. CDR3 sequence: CASSPNRSPFTMSGNTIYF. The CDR3, as DNA: TGTGCCAGCTCACCAAACAGATCTCCCTTTACAATGTCTGGAAACACCATATATTTT.

The gene calls are TRBV6-5 and TRBJ1-6; D gene unclear. V shed 7 bases and J shed 9 bases, with 16 bases lying between them. Germline values: CDR1 MNHEY, CDR2 SVGAGI. The CDR3 contains 14 residues. CDR3 amino acids: CASTPLFGFSPLHF. The DNA for the CDR3 is TGTGCCAGCACCCCCTTATTTGGATTTTCACCCCTCCACTTT.

In this sample, this clone turned up once. This chain joins TRBV2 and TRBJ2-4; TRBD1 aligns across 8 bases. Per the germline V gene, CDR1 is SNHLY and CDR2 is FYNNEI. The V segment lost 7 bases and the J segment 8 bases; nucleotides outside the gene matches: 4. CDR3 size: 12 residues. CDR3 region: CASTDRGDIQYF. As DNA, the CDR3 is TGTGCCAGCACCGACAGGGGCGACATTCAGTACTTC.

The CDR3 DNA follows: TGTGCCAGCAGTGAAGCCGCTGCTTCACAAGAGCAGTTCTTC. As protein: CASSEAAASQEQFF. The chain couples TRBV2 to TRBJ2-1, with D uncertain. This CDR3 region has 14 residues. The germline CDR1 and CDR2 sequences are SNHLY and FYNNEI. The V gene lost 0 bases and the J gene lost 10 bases, with 13 bases spanning the gap.

This chain uses TRBV5-1 with TRBJ1-1; D might be TRBD1 (5 bases). V lost 0 bases and J 4 bases, leaving 10 bases between the germline ends. This CDR3 region has 14 residues. CDR1 is SGHRS and CDR2 is YFSETQ in the germline V gene. The CDR3 is CASSLAGGSTEAFF. The DNA for the CDR3 is TGCGCCAGCAGCTTGGCGGGGGGGTCCACTGAAGCTTTCTTT. The full variable domain, rest sourced from reference TRBV5-1 and TRBJ1-1, is KAGVTQTPRYLIKTRGQQVTLSCSPISGHRSVSWYQQTPGQGLQFLFEYFSETQRNKGNFPGRFSGRQFSNSRSEMNVSTLELGDSALYLCASSLAGGSTEAFFGQGTRLTVV.

This clone was found a few times. J is TRBJ1-1 and V is TRBV19; no clear D. The V end lost 6 bases, the J end lost 1 base, and 15 bases lay between the germline ends. The CDR3 totals 15 residues. CDR1 is LNHDA and CDR2 is SQIVND in the germline V gene (reference sequence). The CDR3 protein is CASRSEDKRNTEAFF. In nucleotides, the CDR3 is TGTGCCAGTAGGTCCGAAGACAAGCGGAACACTGAAGCTTTCTTT.

The chain links TRBV9 to TRBJ2-1; 14 nucleotides align to TRBD2. Per germline, CDR1 SGDLS and CDR2 YYNGEE. V lost 4 bases to trimming and J lost 0 bases; unmatched junction nucleotides: 3. This CDR3 comprises 17 residues. This CDR3 reads CASSLGTSGSSYNEQFF. The CDR3 bases are TGTGCCAGCAGCCTCGGGACTAGCGGGAGCTCCTACAATGAGCAGTTCTTC.

This rearrangement joins TRBV2 to TRBJ2-1; 11 bases align to TRBD2. The germline V gene has CDR1 SNHLY and CDR2 FYNNEI. V lost 7 bases, J lost 4 bases, and 6 bases stayed unmatched. The CDR3 contains 15 residues. CDR3 sequence reads: CASTTGLAVYNEQFF. The CDR3, as DNA: TGTGCCAGCACTACGGGACTAGCGGTTTACAATGAGCAGTTCTTC. The full variable domain, its missing parts supplied by reference TRBV2 and TRBJ2-1, is EPEVTQTPSHQVTQMGQEVILRCVPISNHLYFYWYRQILGQKVEFLVSFYNNEISEKSEIFDDQFSVERPDGSNFTLKIRSTKLEDSAMYFCASTTGLAVYNEQFFGPGTRLTVL.

The chain employs TRBV5-8 and TRBJ1-5; perhaps TRBD1 as D (5 bases). This CDR3 is 14 amino acids long. V lost 4 bases and J lost 4, with 12 bases in between. Germline values: CDR1 SGHTS, CDR2 YDEGEE. DNA for the CDR3: TGTGCCAGCAGCCCGGACCAGGGAAATCAGCCCCAGCATTTT. This sequence encodes CASSPDQGNQPQHF.

The chain couples TRBV7-8 to TRBJ2-7, with 7 bases matching TRBD1. V trimming: 2 bases; J trimming: 3 bases; junction bases outside the gene matches: 1. In germline, CDR1 is SGHVS, CDR2 FQNEAQ. This CDR3 contains 13 residues. The CDR3 region is CASSLSGGYEQYF. In DNA, the CDR3 is TGTGCCAGCAGCTTATCAGGGGGCTACGAGCAGTACTTC.

The count of this clone is one. The DNA for the CDR3 is TGTGCCAGCAGCGTAGTATCCCGGGCTAGTTTTCGTGAGCAGTTCTTC. As protein: CASSVVSRASFREQFF. V gene TRBV9 combines with J gene TRBJ2-1, with D unclear. The V gene's germline CDR1 is SGDLS and CDR2 YYNGEE. The ends were cut back, 0 bases at V and 9 bases at J, with 19 bases in the middle. CDR3 length: 16 amino acids.

This clone was seen only a few times. J is TRBJ1-1 and V is TRBV7-8; no definite D call. V lost 1 base, J lost 5 bases, and 11 bases lay in between. The CDR3 consists of 14 residues. Germline CDR1 is SGHVS and CDR2 is FQNEAQ. DNA for the CDR3: TGTGCCAGCAGCTTAGAGGAGATAGGAACTGAAGCTTTCTTT. The encoded protein is CASSLEEIGTEAFF.

J is TRBJ2-5 and V is TRBV18; possibly TRBD1 for D (5 bases). Germline V gene lookup returns CDR1 KGHSH and CDR2 LQKENI. V dropped 4 bases and J dropped 4 bases, with 7 bases sitting between them. The CDR3 runs 12 residues. The CDR3 protein is CASSRGGETQYF. The CDR3 bases are TGTGCCAGCTCACGGGGCGGAGAGACCCAGTACTTC.

V and J are TRBV12-3 or TRBV12-4 and TRBJ2-2; D is undetermined. The CDR3 length is 12 residues. Trimming left V 11 bases short and J 6 bases short, with 13 bases between. DNA for the CDR3: TGTGCCTGCGAGCGTTGGTCCGGGGAGCTGTTTTTT. Translated: CACERWSGELFF.

This clone is a singleton in its sample. A read error may produce the germline difference seen at one junction end. This specimen includes other DNA sequences encoding the same CDR3. The chain carries TRBV6-5 and TRBJ2-5; 7 bases align to TRBD2. Germline CDR1 MNHEY, CDR2 SVGAGI. The CDR3 totals 16 residues. CDR3 in DNA: TGTGCCAGTAGTTACTTCGCGGGAGCGAGTGGAGAGACCCAGTACTTC. It translates to CASSYFAGASGETQYF.

The chain employs TRBV5-1 and TRBJ1-3; D gene uncertain. Germline values: CDR1 SGHRS, CDR2 YFSETQ. The V end lost 0 bases, the J end lost 0 bases, and 7 bases lay between the germline ends. This CDR3 region has 15 residues. The CDR3 sequence is CASSLGYSSGNTIYF. CDR3 nucleotide sequence: TGCGCCAGCAGCTTGGGGTACAGCTCTGGAAACACCATATATTTT.

The CDR3 loop reads CASSYQPGAYNQPQHF. Written as DNA, the CDR3 is TGTGCCAGCAGCTACCAGCCGGGGGCCTACAATCAGCCCCAGCATTTT. The rearrangement uses TRBV5-6 and TRBJ1-5; TRBD1 might be the D (6 bases). This CDR3 region has 16 residues. V lost 3 bases to trimming and J lost 3 bases, with 16 bases between them. Germline assignment: CDR1 SGHDT and CDR2 YYEEEE.

The CDR3 here is CASSLSRETEAFF. Here the CDR3 DNA reads TGTGCCAGCAGTCTAAGCAGGGAAACTGAAGCTTTCTTT. The chain employs TRBV2 and TRBJ1-1; a weak D match, TRBD1 (5 bases). Germline CDR1 is SNHLY and CDR2 is FYNNEI. This CDR3 region has 13 residues. V lost 5 bases to trimming and J lost 5 bases, with 12 bases between them.

The chain joins TRBV29-1 to TRBJ2-1, with D possibly matching TRBD2 (5 bases). CDR3 length: 14 amino acids. CDR1 SQVTM and CDR2 ANQGSEA come from the germline V gene. V was pared by 5 bases and J by 1 base, with 12 bases between. The DNA of the CDR3 is TGCAGCGTTCTTCCGGGAAAGTCCTACAATGAGCAGTTCTTC. Encoded protein: CSVLPGKSYNEQFF.

The rearrangement uses TRBV13 and TRBJ2-5; 13 bases line up with TRBD2. This CDR3 contains 20 residues. Germline CDR1 reads PRHDT; CDR2 reads FYEKMQ (reference sequence). The V gene end was trimmed by 4 bases and the J gene end by 2 bases; junction bases not matched to a gene: 16. The CDR3 nucleotides are TGTGCCAGCAGCTCAAGTCCGGGACTAGCGGGAAGTATGTCACAAGAGACCCAGTACTTC. This sequence encodes CASSSSPGLAGSMSQETQYF.

The chain joins TRBV21-1 to TRBJ1-1. TRBV21-1 is annotated as a pseudogene. The CDR3 totals 12 residues. The CDR3 loop is CASSKAEIEAFF. DNA of the CDR3: TGTGCCAGCAGCAAAGCAGAGATAGAAGCTTTCTTT.

The chain employs TRBV9 and TRBJ1-4, with D possibly matching TRBD1 (6 bases). Trimming shortened V by 0 bases and J by 4 bases, and 13 bases separated the two germline ends. Germline-derived CDR1 and CDR2 are SGDLS and YYNGEE. The CDR3 has 16 amino acids. The CDR3 region has the DNA TGTGCCAGCAGCGTAGGATCCGGGGGCCTTAATGAAAAACTGTTTTTT. Translated: CASSVGSGGLNEKLFF.

The V gene is TRBV29-1, the J gene TRBJ1-1; D might be TRBD1 (6 bases). The length of the CDR3 is 14 residues. The V and J ends lost 0 bases and 1 base respectively, with 9 bases between them. CDR1 SQVTM and CDR2 ANQGSEA come from the germline V gene. CDR3 in DNA: TGCAGCGTTGAAGACAGGGGTGCGAACACTGAAGCTTTCTTT. Its protein product is CSVEDRGANTEAFF.

The chain couples TRBV7-3 to TRBJ2-2; 7 nucleotides align to TRBD1. The CDR3 is 14 amino acids. The V segment lost 8 bases and the J segment 1 base; nucleotides outside the gene matches: 4. Looked up from germline, CDR1 is SGHTA and CDR2 is FQGTGA. CDR3 region: CASRRDRNTGELFF. The CDR3 DNA reads TGTGCCAGCCGTCGGGACAGGAACACCGGGGAGCTGTTTTTT.

The J gene is TRBJ2-1, the V gene TRBV2; 9 positions match TRBD2. The CDR3 runs 14 residues. Germline CDR1 reads SNHLY; CDR2 reads FYNNEI. Germline trimming cut 7 bases from V and 8 bases from J; bases unmatched to any gene: 9. The CDR3 region has the DNA TGTGCCAGCAACCTAGCGGGAAGTATCTATGAGCAGTTCTTC. Translating gives CASNLAGSIYEQFF.

The genes are TRBV3-1 (or the pseudogene TRBV3-2) and TRBJ1-4; D gene uncertain. This CDR3 contains 14 residues. Germline values: CDR1 LGHDT, CDR2 YNNKEL (reference sequence). Trimming left V 2 bases short and J 5 bases short, with 9 bases between. CDR3 loop: CASSQLQMNEKLFF. The CDR3 coding sequence is TGTGCCAGCAGCCAATTACAGATGAATGAAAAACTGTTTTTT.

The rearrangement uses TRBV2 and TRBJ2-3; D is unclear. The germline CDR1 and CDR2 sequences are SNHLY and FYNNEI. V shed 5 bases and J shed 6 bases, with 9 bases lying between them. The CDR3 extends over 12 amino acids. The CDR3 protein is CASSLRLDTQYF. CDR3 nucleotide sequence: TGTGCCAGCAGTTTAAGGTTGGATACGCAGTATTTT.

This chain uses TRBV6-6 with TRBJ2-1; TRBD2 is a possible D gene (5 bases). CDR3 length equals 13 residues. The V and J ends lost 2 bases and 8 bases respectively, with 10 bases between them. CDR1 is MNHNY and CDR2 is SVGAGI in the germline V gene (reference sequence). The CDR3 reads CASSYTKGDEQFF. In DNA form, the CDR3 reads TGTGCCAGCAGTTACACGAAGGGAGATGAGCAGTTCTTC.